The present entry profiles one TCR beta chain with its context. The antigen is not known. This entry is derived from a study of graft-versus-host responses after intestinal transplantation. About the study: Transplant types were multivisceral, liver-intestinal, or isolated intestinal. The whole recipient group had anti-thymocyte globulin induction followed by tacrolimus and steroids for 2 to 3 years. Overall study findings and caveats: Recipient marrow contained GvH clones, some of which appeared first in ileum or blood.

Libraries were prepared by immunoSEQ multiplex PCR; TCRdb keeps only in-frame clonotypes and omits some of them. The sample contains under 90,000 clones, about 90% of which appear only once. Germline CDR1 LNHDA, CDR2 SQIVND (reference sequence). V dropped 0 bases and J dropped 5 bases, with 5 bases sitting between them. The CDR3 is 13 residues long. The specimen was PBMCs, collected 98 days after intestinal transplantation. This TCR derives from a human patient who received an intestinal transplant, so some T cells may come from the graft donor. The chain recombines TRBV19 with TRBJ2-1; D gene unclear. The DNA for the CDR3 is TGTGCCAGTAGTATAGAATATAACAATGAGCAGTTCTTC. Protein sequence: CASSIEYNNEQFF.